One and the same sample provided the 13 T cell receptor beta chains below, sequenced in a study of T cell responses to AZD1222 COVID-19 vaccine. Measured with immunoSEQ multiplex PCR; TCRdb has only the in-frame clones, and not every one. Among roughly 120,000 clones, roughly nine tenths were seen once, and the ten largest hold roughly 4.2%. The specimen comprised peripheral blood, sampled on day 0 of AZD1222 vaccination. These receptors all stem from an adult in good health.

The chain is built from TRBV19 and TRBJ1-2; the D is unclear. The V end was cut by 7 bases, the J end by 4 bases, with 10 bases between. Germline V CDR1 and CDR2: LNHDA, SQIVND (reference sequence). The CDR3 is 12 amino acids. CDR3: CASTPGSYGYTF. CDR3 nucleotide sequence: TGTGCCAGTACCCCAGGTTCCTATGGCTACACCTTC.

Turning to this clone: Different DNA sequences within this sample yield the same CDR3. As DNA, the CDR3 is TGTGCCAGCAGTCTCTCAGATACGCAGTATTTT. Amino acid sequence: CASSLSDTQYF. This chain links TRBV28 with TRBJ2-3; D is ambiguous. The CDR3 totals 11 residues. Trimming left V 5 bases short and J 4 bases short, with 4 bases between. From germline, CDR1 is MDHEN and CDR2 SYDVKM.

The chain uses TRBV28 and TRBJ2-7; TRBD2 is a possible D gene (5 bases). This CDR3 comprises 13 residues. Germline CDR1 reads MDHEN; CDR2 reads SYDVKM. Trimming pared 6 bases from V and 2 bases from J, leaving 11 bases between. This CDR3 reads CASRPPGTYEQYF. DNA of the CDR3: TGTGCCAGCAGGCCTCCGGGAACCTACGAGCAGTACTTC.

The V gene is TRBV30, the J gene TRBJ1-1; D remains ambiguous. V lost 1 base and J 8 bases, leaving 8 bases between the germline ends. Germline V gives CDR1 GTSNPN, CDR2 SVGIG (reference sequence). This CDR3 region has 11 residues. The CDR3 DNA reads as TGTGCCTGGAGTGGGAGAAGAGAAGCTTTCTTT. Translating gives CAWSGRREAFF.

The gene calls are TRBV19 and TRBJ1-1, with TRBD1 as a possible D gene (6 bases). Germline lookup yields CDR1 LNHDA and CDR2 SQIVND (reference sequence). CDR3 length equals 15 residues. The germline V and J ends were trimmed by 5 bases and 6 bases, with 19 bases remaining between them. The CDR3 bases are TGTGCCAGTAGTTACCCCGCAGGGGCTGGATCTGAAGCTTTCTTT. This sequence encodes CASSYPAGAGSEAFF.

The chain couples TRBV19 to TRBJ2-7, with a tentative D call TRBD1 (6 bases). Germline V gives CDR1 LNHDA, CDR2 SQIVND (reference sequence). The CDR3 loop spans 12 amino acids. The germline V and J ends were trimmed by 5 bases and 2 bases, with 7 bases remaining between them. CDR3 in amino acids: CASSDRTYEQYF. The CDR3 DNA follows: TGTGCCAGTAGTGACAGGACCTACGAGCAGTACTTC.

V gene TRBV28 combines with J gene TRBJ1-2, with 8 positions matching TRBD1. The V segment lost 6 bases and the J segment 3 bases; nucleotides outside the gene matches: 6. Germline loops: CDR1 MDHEN, CDR2 SYDVKM. The CDR3 runs to 14 residues. The DNA for the CDR3 is TGTGCCAGCAGACCACAGGGGGATGACTATGGCTACACCTTC. As protein: CASRPQGDDYGYTF.

V usage is TRBV7-9 and J usage is TRBJ2-2; D remains ambiguous. Trimming took off 5 bases at V and 6 bases at J, with 16 bases between the two ends. Germline loops: CDR1 SEHNR, CDR2 FQNEAQ (reference sequence). The CDR3 consists of 15 residues. The CDR3 is CASSTPGPRSGELFF. The CDR3 DNA follows: TGTGCCAGCAGCACCCCCGGGCCCCGTTCCGGGGAGCTGTTTTTT.

The chain has TRBV30 and TRBJ2-1; tentative D call: TRBD2 (5 bases). The CDR3 sequence is 10 residues long. Germline-derived CDR1 and CDR2 are GTSNPN and SVGIG (reference sequence). V shed 5 bases and J shed 13 bases, with 12 bases lying between them. The CDR3 loop is CAWERGSQFF. The CDR3 DNA sequence: TGTGCCTGGGAGAGAGGGAGTCAGTTCTTC.

This clone was seen a few times. The chain carries TRBV7-8 and TRBJ2-3; D possibly matches TRBD1 or TRBD2 (5 bases each). The CDR3 length is 17 residues. V was trimmed by 1 base and J by 2 bases, leaving 16 bases between them. In germline, CDR1 is SGHVS, CDR2 FQNEAQ. The CDR3 loop is CASSLGVGETDTDTQYF. The CDR3 DNA is TGTGCCAGCAGCTTAGGGGTGGGGGAAACGGACACAGATACGCAGTATTTT.

This chain joins TRBV5-4 and TRBJ1-2; 7 positions match TRBD1. Germline trimming cut 4 bases from V and 4 bases from J; bases unmatched to any gene: 13. CDR3 length equals 16 residues. Germline V gene data show CDR1 as SGHNT and CDR2 as YYREEE (reference sequence). CDR3 protein: CASSPPLRGGAYGYTF. As DNA, the CDR3 is TGTGCCAGCAGCCCTCCGCTCAGGGGGGGGGCCTATGGCTACACCTTC. Based on the CDR3 plus reference TRBV5-4 and TRBJ1-2, the full variable domain is ETGVTQSPTHLIKTRGQQVTLRCSSQSGHNTVSWYQQALGQGPQFIFQYYREEENGRGNFPPRFSGLQFPNYSSELNVNALELDDSALYLCASSPPLRGGAYGYTFGSGTRLTVV.

The chain has TRBV24-1 and TRBJ2-5; D remains ambiguous. This CDR3 is 15 amino acids long. The V gene lost 6 bases and the J gene lost 5 bases, with 18 bases spanning the gap. From germline, CDR1 is KGHDR and CDR2 SFDVKD. The CDR3 DNA follows: TGTGCCACCAGTTCAGGAGTAGAGCCTGGGGAGACCCAGTACTTC. This sequence encodes CATSSGVEPGETQYF.

This clone was detected only once. The chain combines TRBV5-1 with TRBJ2-7; tentative D call: TRBD1 (6 bases). CDR3 length equals 16 residues. V lost 0 bases to trimming and J lost 6 bases, with 19 bases between them. Germline CDR1 and CDR2: SGHRS and YFSETQ. CDR3 amino acids: CASSLEGDTPTSEQYF. The CDR3 coding sequence is TGCGCCAGCAGCTTGGAAGGGGACACCCCAACTAGCGAGCAGTACTTC.